This entry lists 24 T cell receptor beta chains sequenced from one sample in a study of OX40 agonist ivuxolimab in advanced cancers. The table came from immunoSEQ multiplex PCR; TCRdb's copy has only in-frame clones and leaves some out. In the table there are 57,000 or so clones, about 90% of which are singletons. This specimen was CD4+ or CD8+ T cells sorted from blood, taken in a trial of the OX40 agonist ivuxolimab. Receptor source: an adult with an advanced solid tumor such as melanoma, head and neck, liver or kidney cancer.

The rearrangement uses TRBV19 and TRBJ2-5; 7 bases match TRBD1. CDR1 and CDR2 from the germline V gene are LNHDA and SQIVND (reference sequence). The CDR3 length is 13 residues. Losses at the gene ends were 3 bases for V and 5 bases for J; bases not matched to a gene: 3. The CDR3 reads CASSINRGETQYF. The CDR3 DNA follows: TGTGCCAGTAGTATTAACAGGGGCGAGACCCAGTACTTC. Full variable domain (outside the CDR3, taken from reference TRBV19 and TRBJ2-5): DGGITQSPKYLFRKEGQNVTLSCEQNLNHDAMYWYRQDPGQGLRLIYYSQIVNDFQKGDIAEGYSVSREKKESFPLTVTSAQKNPTAFYLCASSINRGETQYFGPGTRLLVL.

This clone has just one count. V and J are TRBV28 and TRBJ2-3; tentative D call: TRBD2 (5 bases). CDR3 length: 13 amino acids. The germline V gene encodes CDR1 MDHEN and CDR2 SYDVKM. V lost 6 bases and J lost 0, with 7 bases in between. CDR3 protein: CASRGGSTDTQYF. CDR3 DNA sequence: TGTGCCAGCAGAGGCGGGAGCACAGATACGCAGTATTTT.

The chain links TRBV18 to TRBJ2-1, with D perhaps TRBD2 (5 bases). CDR3 size: 14 residues. Looked up from germline, CDR1 is KGHSH and CDR2 is LQKENI. Trimming removed 4 bases from V and 4 bases from J, with 11 bases in between. This chain's CDR3 is CASSQEARYNEQFF. CDR3 nucleotides: TGTGCCAGCTCACAGGAGGCGCGTTACAATGAGCAGTTCTTC.

The chain employs TRBV2 and TRBJ2-7, with D maybe TRBD2 (6 bases). With 7 bases removed from V and 2 bases from J, the gap between germline ends came to 15 bases. Germline CDR1 reads SNHLY; CDR2 reads FYNNEI. The length of the CDR3 is 14 residues. CDR3 loop: CASTLSGPTYEQYF. CDR3 sequence (DNA): TGTGCCAGCACTTTAAGCGGGCCGACCTACGAGCAGTACTTC.

The chain uses TRBV28 and TRBJ1-4; D gene unclear. Looked up from germline, CDR1 is MDHEN and CDR2 is SYDVKM. The V end was cut by 5 bases, the J end by 1 base, with 8 bases between. This CDR3 contains 14 residues. For the CDR3, the DNA is TGTGCCAGCAGTGGACCGTTAACTAATGAAAAACTGTTTTTT. It translates to CASSGPLTNEKLFF.

This chain links TRBV29-1 with TRBJ2-5; possibly TRBD1 for D (6 bases). With 0 bases removed from V and 6 bases from J, the gap between germline ends came to 14 bases. CDR3 length equals 14 residues. Per the germline V gene, CDR1 is SQVTM and CDR2 is ANQGSEA. The DNA for the CDR3 is TGCAGCGTTGAAGATCCAGGGGCGGTAAAGACCCAGTACTTC. Amino acids: CSVEDPGAVKTQYF.

V and J are TRBV19 and TRBJ2-7; tentatively, D is TRBD2 (6 bases). CDR3 length equals 16 residues. The V and J ends lost 2 bases and 1 base respectively, with 15 bases between them. Germline CDR1 is LNHDA and CDR2 is SQIVND (reference sequence). CDR3 in DNA: TGTGCCAGTAGTATACAGGGTGGGGACTTTTCCTACGAGCAGTACTTC. Protein sequence: CASSIQGGDFSYEQYF.

In its sample, this clone was seen once. This rearrangement joins TRBV11-3 to TRBJ2-1, with 7 bases lining up with TRBD2. Germline V gene lookup returns CDR1 SGHNT and CDR2 YENEEA. This CDR3 is 15 amino acids long. The trim removed 4 bases at V and 10 bases at J, leaving 13 bases unmatched. This chain's CDR3 is CASSSYGEGLGEQFF. CDR3 nucleotides: TGTGCCAGCAGCTCCTACGGGGAGGGCCTCGGGGAGCAGTTCTTC.

The V and J genes are TRBV5-5 and TRBJ2-7; TRBD2 agrees at 12 bases. V lost 4 bases, J lost 2 bases, and 4 bases stayed unmatched. In germline, CDR1 is SGHKS, CDR2 YYEKEE (reference sequence). The CDR3 is 15 residues long. The CDR3 region is CASSRLAGETYEQYF. In DNA form, the CDR3 reads TGTGCCAGCAGCCGACTAGCGGGAGAGACCTACGAGCAGTACTTC.

This rearrangement joins TRBV5-8 to TRBJ1-1, with 8 nucleotides matching TRBD1. V lost 7 bases, J lost 4 bases, and 9 bases stayed unmatched. Germline CDR1 and CDR2: SGHTS and YDEGEE. This CDR3 spans 14 amino acids. DNA for the CDR3: TGTGCCAGCGGGCTTCGACAGGGGATCACTGAAGCTTTCTTT. It encodes CASGLRQGITEAFF.

V gene TRBV5-1 combines with J gene TRBJ2-2, with TRBD1 matching 7 bases. The V segment lost 1 base and the J segment 1 base; nucleotides outside the gene matches: 4. Germline-derived CDR1 and CDR2 are SGHRS and YFSETQ. The CDR3 runs to 16 residues. The CDR3 sequence is CASSLSWTGNTGELFF. Written as DNA, the CDR3 is TGCGCCAGCAGCTTGAGTTGGACAGGGAACACCGGGGAGCTGTTTTTT.

The CDR3 DNA is TGTGCCAGTAGTATTACTACAGGACTCTATGGCTACACCTTC. Translation: CASSITTGLYGYTF. The rearrangement links TRBV19 to TRBJ1-2, with D possibly matching TRBD1 (5 bases). Germline CDR1 is LNHDA and CDR2 is SQIVND (reference sequence). Trimming took off 3 bases at V and 4 bases at J, with 12 bases between the two ends. The CDR3 consists of 14 residues.

The V gene is TRBV9, the J gene TRBJ1-2, with a possible D match to TRBD1 (5 bases). The V end lost 0 bases, the J end lost 4 bases, and 13 bases lay between the germline ends. Germline V gene sequence: CDR1 SGDLS, CDR2 YYNGEE. The CDR3 extends over 15 amino acids. CDR3 protein: CASSVGGVTVYGYTF. The CDR3 DNA sequence: TGTGCCAGCAGCGTAGGCGGGGTGACAGTCTATGGCTACACCTTC.

The chain carries TRBV7-2 and TRBJ2-2; the D gene is possibly TRBD2 (6 bases). Deletions cut 1 base from V and 1 base from J, with 7 bases between. Per germline, CDR1 SGHTA and CDR2 FQGNSA. The CDR3 totals 15 residues. CDR3 nucleotide sequence: TGTGCCAGCAGCTTAGGGACTAAGAACACCGGGGAGCTGTTTTTT. Translated: CASSLGTKNTGELFF.

The genes are TRBV6-5 and TRBJ2-7; D ambiguous. V was cut by 0 bases and J by 7 bases, with 10 bases left in between. Germline loops: CDR1 MNHEY, CDR2 SVGAGI. The CDR3 covers 13 residues. The CDR3 sequence is CASSYSTRMEQYF. The CDR3 bases are TGTGCCAGCAGTTACTCGACCCGGATGGAGCAGTACTTC.

The genes are TRBV28 and TRBJ2-3; D not resolved. This CDR3 contains 15 residues. Germline CDR1 and CDR2: MDHEN and SYDVKM. Trimming removed 3 bases from V and 0 bases from J, with 10 bases in between. In nucleotides, the CDR3 is TGTGCCAGCAGTTTGGCGGTGCCTAGCACAGATACGCAGTATTTT. Amino acid sequence: CASSLAVPSTDTQYF.

This clone was counted between two and nine times. The V call is TRBV6-6, the J call TRBJ1-2, with 7 bases fitting TRBD1. Germline V gene lookup returns CDR1 MNHNY and CDR2 SVGAGI (reference sequence). The CDR3 is 14 residues long. The V gene end was trimmed by 5 bases and the J gene end by 4 bases; junction bases not matched to a gene: 7. The DNA for the CDR3 is TGTGCCAGCAGTACACAGGGGAACCTCTATGGCTACACCTTC. It translates to CASSTQGNLYGYTF.

CDR3 amino acids: CASSPEVATNEKLFF. Written as DNA, the CDR3 is TGTGCCAGCTCCCCCGAGGTGGCAACTAATGAAAAACTGTTTTTT. The genes are TRBV7-9 and TRBJ1-4, with no clear D. The CDR3 length is 15 residues. Trimming took 8 bases from V and 0 from J, leaving 13 bases between them. CDR1 is SEHNR, CDR2 FQNEAQ, per germline (reference sequence).

The chain couples TRBV2 to TRBJ2-1, with D unresolved. Trimming removed 3 bases from V and 1 base from J, with 10 bases in between. CDR1 is SNHLY and CDR2 is FYNNEI in the germline V gene. The CDR3 has 15 residues. This CDR3 reads CASSDQVGSYNEQFF. The CDR3 nucleotides are TGTGCCAGCAGTGACCAGGTTGGGTCCTACAATGAGCAGTTCTTC. The full variable domain, rest sourced from reference TRBV2 and TRBJ2-1, is EPEVTQTPSHQVTQMGQEVILRCVPISNHLYFYWYRQILGQKVEFLVSFYNNEISEKSEIFDDQFSVERPDGSNFTLKIRSTKLEDSAMYFCASSDQVGSYNEQFFGPGTRLTVL.

V gene TRBV6-1 combines with J gene TRBJ2-7, with a weak D call TRBD1 (6 bases). V was trimmed by 7 bases and J by 3 bases, leaving 16 bases between them. The CDR3 is made up of 14 amino acids. Per germline, CDR1 MNHNS and CDR2 SASEGT. The CDR3 is CASTPGTSSYEQYF. CDR3 coding DNA: TGTGCCAGCACTCCGGGGACATCCAGCTACGAGCAGTACTTC.

V gene TRBV5-1 combines with J gene TRBJ2-2; 9 positions match TRBD1. With V trimmed by 5 bases and J by 6 bases, 11 bases remained unmatched. Germline values: CDR1 SGHRS, CDR2 YFSETQ. This CDR3 comprises 16 residues. This chain's CDR3 is CASREAGTGIAGELFF. In DNA form, the CDR3 reads TGCGCCAGCAGGGAGGCTGGGACAGGGATTGCCGGGGAGCTGTTTTTT.

This chain links TRBV29-1 with TRBJ2-4, with TRBD1 matching over 8 bases. The CDR3 has 13 amino acids. With V trimmed by 6 bases and J by 3 bases, 4 bases remained unmatched. Germline loops: CDR1 SQVTM, CDR2 ANQGSEA. CDR3: CSVLDRDKNIQYF. The CDR3 region has the DNA TGCAGCGTCCTGGACAGGGACAAAAACATTCAGTACTTC.

In this sample, this clone turned up once. J is TRBJ2-5 and V is TRBV5-1, with 7 bases lining up with TRBD2. This CDR3 is built from 14 residues. Losses at the gene ends were 3 bases for V and 6 bases for J; bases not matched to a gene: 8. CDR1 is SGHRS and CDR2 is YFSETQ in the germline V gene. CDR3 amino acids: CASSSAGGSQTQYF. Written as DNA, the CDR3 is TGCGCCAGCAGCTCCGCGGGCGGGAGTCAGACCCAGTACTTC.

The V and J genes are TRBV5-1 and TRBJ2-5, with TRBD1 matching over 7 bases. The germline gives CDR1 SGHRS, CDR2 YFSETQ. CDR3 length: 15 residues. The J segment lost 2 bases and the V segment lost 7 bases, leaving 11 bases of the junction unmatched. CDR3 nucleotide sequence: TGCGCCAGCGGCCTCCAGACAGGGTGGCAAGAGACCCAGTACTTC. Its protein is CASGLQTGWQETQYF. The entire variable domain, with the rest obtained from reference TRBV5-1 and TRBJ2-5, is as follows: KAGVTQTPRYLIKTRGQQVTLSCSPISGHRSVSWYQQTPGQGLQFLFEYFSETQRNKGNFPGRFSGRQFSNSRSEMNVSTLELGDSALYLCASGLQTGWQETQYFGPGTRLLVL.